These 12 T cell receptor beta chains came from one sample sequenced in a study of OX40 agonist ivuxolimab in advanced cancers. The table came from immunoSEQ multiplex PCR; TCRdb's copy has only in-frame clones and leaves some out. In the table there are 90,000 to 95,000 clones, more than 75% of which are singletons. Specimen: CD4+ or CD8+ T cells sorted from blood, collected in a trial of the OX40 agonist ivuxolimab. These receptors all come from an adult with an advanced solid tumor such as melanoma, head and neck, liver or kidney cancer.

This chain uses TRBV10-3 with TRBJ2-3; D gene unclear. Germline V lookup: CDR1 ENHRY, CDR2 SYGVKD. V was clipped by 7 bases and J by 15 bases, with 20 bases between them. The CDR3 sequence is 12 residues long. CDR3 in amino acids: CAIMGSGTAVYF. As DNA, the CDR3 is TGTGCCATCATGGGGTCTGGAACAGCAGTTTATTTT.

The rearrangement joins TRBV5-1 to TRBJ2-7; the match to TRBD2 covers 9 bases. CDR3 size: 15 residues. The V gene's germline CDR1 is SGHRS and CDR2 YFSETQ. Trimming removed 4 bases from V and 4 bases from J; junction bases left unmatched: 9. CDR3 in DNA: TGCGCCAGCAGCCCCCTCGCGGGAGGGGGATACGAGCAGTACGTC. Translation: CASSPLAGGGYEQYV.

This sequence joins TRBV4-3 and TRBJ1-1; the D is unclear. V lost 1 base and J lost 6, with 9 bases in between. This CDR3 is 13 amino acids long. Germline CDR1 and CDR2: LGHNA and YSLEER. CDR3 residues: CASSQVRQPEAFF. The CDR3 DNA reads as TGCGCCAGCAGCCAAGTACGGCAGCCTGAAGCTTTCTTT.

The chain couples TRBV6-1 to TRBJ1-2; unclear D gene. The germline V gene has CDR1 MNHNS and CDR2 SASEGT. Trimming left V 7 bases short and J 2 bases short, with 11 bases between. The CDR3 contains 13 residues. The CDR3, as DNA: TGTGCCAGCACCAGCGAGTTAAACTATGGCTACACCTTC. It codes for CASTSELNYGYTF.

The V and J genes are TRBV5-1 and TRBJ1-2; the match to TRBD1 covers 12 bases. V lost 0 bases, J lost 8 bases, and 5 bases stayed unmatched. The CDR3 extends over 15 amino acids. Germline CDR1 SGHRS, CDR2 YFSETQ. DNA of the CDR3: TGCGCCAGCAGCTTGGAGGGACAGGGGGCCAGGGGCTACACCTTC. Protein product: CASSLEGQGARGYTF.

This chain links TRBV7-8 with TRBJ2-1; 13 nucleotides line up with TRBD2. The trim removed 4 bases at V and 7 bases at J, leaving 7 bases unmatched. CDR3 length: 16 residues. Germline assignment: CDR1 SGHVS and CDR2 FQNEAQ. As DNA, the CDR3 is TGTGCCAGCAGCTCAAAACTAGCGGGAGGGAAAAATGAGCAGTTCTTC. Translating gives CASSSKLAGGKNEQFF. The entire variable domain, with the rest obtained from reference TRBV7-8 and TRBJ2-1, is as follows: GAGVSQSPRYKVAKRGQDVALRCDPISGHVSLFWYQQALGQGPEFLTYFQNEAQLDKSGLPSDRFFAERPEGSVSTLKIQRTQQEDSAVYLCASSSKLAGGKNEQFFGPGTRLTVL.

The chain recombines TRBV2 with TRBJ2-7; 9 bases fit TRBD1. The V and J ends lost 6 bases and 2 bases, in that order; junction bases with no gene match: 5. The CDR3 has 14 amino acids. CDR1 is SNHLY, CDR2 FYNNEI, per germline. CDR3 bases: TGTGCCAGCAGGGGACAGGGACTACCCTACGAGCAGTACTTC. Its protein product is CASRGQGLPYEQYF.

This sequence joins TRBV5-1 and TRBJ2-7, with 10 bases aligning to TRBD2. CDR1 and CDR2 from the germline V gene are SGHRS and YFSETQ. The CDR3 runs to 16 residues. V shed 3 bases, J shed 2 bases, and the junction held 8 bases outside the gene matches. CDR3 coding DNA: TGCGCCAGCAGCTGGACTAGCGGCGCCACTCCCTACGAGCAGTACTTC. Its protein product is CASSWTSGATPYEQYF.

This clone showed up just a few times. This chain uses TRBV5-6 with TRBJ2-7; D remains unclear. Trimming left V 4 bases short and J 3 bases short, with 2 bases between. Germline V lookup: CDR1 SGHDT, CDR2 YYEEEE. CDR3 size: 10 residues. CDR3 amino acids: CASSGYEQYV. The CDR3 region has the DNA TGTGCCAGCAGCGGCTACGAGCAGTACGTC.

This rearrangement joins TRBV5-1 to TRBJ2-2; 7 bases match TRBD1. Trimming cost V 3 bases and J 0 bases; bases outside gene matches: 5. The CDR3 loop spans 16 amino acids. Germline CDR1 reads SGHRS; CDR2 reads YFSETQ. The DNA for the CDR3 is TGCGCCAGCAGCTCTCGGACAGGTGCGAACACCGGGGAGCTGTTTTTT. It specifies CASSSRTGANTGELFF.

This chain links TRBV2 with TRBJ1-2; D perhaps matches TRBD1 (5 bases). CDR1 and CDR2 (germline): SNHLY, FYNNEI. The CDR3 extends over 14 amino acids. The V end lost 5 bases, the J end lost 0 bases, and 10 bases lay between the germline ends. CDR3 nucleotides: TGTGCCAGCAGTCGGGGCGCTCCTAACTATGGCTACACCTTC. This translates into CASSRGAPNYGYTF.

The chain uses TRBV28 and TRBJ1-3; D uncertain. The germline V gene has CDR1 MDHEN and CDR2 SYDVKM. V gave up 2 bases and J gave up 4 bases, with 9 bases separating them. The CDR3 covers 14 residues. In DNA form, the CDR3 reads TGTGCCAGCAGTTTAATAAGTCCGGGAAACACCATATATTTT. Translating gives CASSLISPGNTIYF.